This TCR beta chain originates from a study of patients and donors after allogeneic stem cell transplantation. TCRdb reprocessed the RT-PCR reads with MiXCR, giving one entry per CDR3 protein. This sample carries approximately 98,000 distinct CDR3 sequences, over 30% of them seen once, and the ten largest clones take 25% to 35%. Only a few counts were recorded for this clonotype. The CDR3 has 14 residues. Germline V gives CDR1 SGHTA, CDR2 FQGNSA. With 5 bases removed from V and 7 bases from J, the gap between germline ends came to 12 bases. The specimen sequenced was blood, either unsorted or a sorted T cell fraction (not recorded which). This sequence was found in a human donor who was either an allogeneic HSCT recipient or a stem cell or donor lymphocyte infusion donor (not recorded which). It is not recorded whose cells these are; they may come from a transplant donor. The V gene is TRBV7-2, the J gene TRBJ1-6; D is possibly TRBD1 (6 bases). In nucleotides, the CDR3 is TGTGCCAGCAGCCTTCACAGGGCGAATTCACCCCTCCACTTT. It codes for CASSLHRANSPLHF.